These 21 T cell receptor beta chains were sequenced from one sample in a study of T cell repertoires in cytomegalovirus infection (dated by TCRdb to about 2019). TCRdb names Illumina HiSeq 1500 as the instrument used. In-frame beta chains were kept once TCRdb had trimmed the public reads at Q25 with fastp and called clones with MiXCR. One record per CDR3 amino acid sequence lists the most common genes and DNA. This sample is represented by around 440,000 distinct CDR3 sequences; approximately 10% of them were singletons. The ten top clones hold around 9.6% of the sample. The sample taken for sequencing was PBMCs. Receptor source: a human donor in good health (CMV status not recorded). Some clones in this sample may be carry-over from other donors' samples.

This clonotype was counted ten times or more. The V call is TRBV20-1, the J call TRBJ2-1; 10 bases map to TRBD1. The CDR3 spans 15 residues. The ends lost 0 bases at V and 5 bases at J; junction bases unmatched: 4. CDR1 is DFQATT and CDR2 is SNEGSKA in the germline V gene (reference sequence). CDR3 in DNA: TGCAGTGCTAGAGACCGGACAGGGGGGGACAATGAGCAGTTCTTC. Amino acids: CSARDRTGGDNEQFF.

V and J are TRBV23-1 and TRBJ2-1, with D maybe TRBD1 (5 bases). TRBV23-1 is noted as an ORF with a role that remains uncertain. The CDR3 loop spans 16 amino acids. V lost 8 bases to trimming and J lost 0 bases, with 17 bases between them. The DNA for the CDR3 is TGCGCCAGCCTTGAAGGGGTAGCCAGCTCCTACAATGAGCAGTTCTTC. Translating it yields CASLEGVASSYNEQFF.

Points on this clonotype: A much larger clonotype is one base distant, so this may be a read error. This rearrangement joins TRBV12-3 or TRBV12-4 to TRBJ2-7; D unclear. Between the trimmed V and J ends, which lost 1 base and 2 bases, there was a span of 12 bases. This CDR3 contains 15 residues. This chain's CDR3 is CASSLGRERPYEQYF. The CDR3 region has the DNA TGTGCCAGCAGTTTAGGAAGGGAAAGGCCCTACGAGCAGTACTTC.

This clonotype was seen only a few times. The V call is TRBV20-1, the J call TRBJ2-7; 7 bases map to TRBD2. Germline CDR1 reads DFQATT; CDR2 reads SNEGSKA (reference sequence). This CDR3 is 14 amino acids long. V shed 6 bases, J shed 5 bases, and the junction held 13 bases outside the gene matches. This chain's CDR3 is CSADGLVDGHEQYF. CDR3 sequence (DNA): TGCAGTGCCGATGGACTAGTTGATGGGCACGAGCAGTACTTC.

This clonotype was seen a few times. The V gene is TRBV20-1, the J gene TRBJ2-4; a weak D match, TRBD2 (5 bases). Germline CDR1 and CDR2: DFQATT and SNEGSKA (reference sequence). CDR3 length equals 11 residues. With 4 bases removed from V and 12 bases from J, the gap between germline ends came to 13 bases. The CDR3 sequence: CSAISDRRQYF. The CDR3 DNA reads as TGCAGTGCTATTAGCGACCGCCGTCAGTACTTC.

There are many counts of this clonotype. An end of the junction differs from the germline gene, which may be a read error. The V gene is TRBV5-5, the J gene TRBJ2-2; D gene unclear. Germline CDR1 and CDR2: SGHKS and YYEKEE (reference sequence). This CDR3 comprises 15 residues. The DNA for the CDR3 is TGTGCCAGCAGATTGGCTCGGGCGAACACCGGGGAGCTGTTTTTT. Amino acid sequence: CASRLARANTGELFF.

The chain couples TRBV20-1 to TRBJ1-3; D gene ambiguous. The V end was cut by 5 bases, the J end by 2 bases, with 7 bases between. The CDR3 runs to 12 residues. CDR1 is DFQATT, CDR2 SNEGSKA, per germline (reference sequence). The DNA for the CDR3 is TGCAGTGCTCCGTCTGCTGGAAACACCATATATTTT. Amino acids: CSAPSAGNTIYF.

This chain uses TRBV5-4 with TRBJ2-2, with 8 bases identical to TRBD2. Germline V gene sequence: CDR1 SGHNT, CDR2 YYREEE (reference sequence). This CDR3 region has 16 residues. J was trimmed by 2 bases and V by 4 bases; bases with no gene match: 7. This CDR3 is CASSHGRGGNTGELFF. CDR3 bases: TGTGCCAGCAGCCATGGCCGGGGGGGAAACACCGGGGAGCTGTTTTTT.

The chain carries TRBV12-3 or TRBV12-4 and TRBJ2-1; 9 positions match TRBD2. Trimming took 5 bases from V and 5 from J; bases not matched to a gene: 1. The CDR3 contains 13 residues. CDR3 loop: CASSRTSDNEQFF. CDR3 nucleotides: TGTGCCAGCAGTCGGACTAGCGACAATGAGCAGTTCTTC.

This clonotype was found a few times. The V and J genes are TRBV29-1 and TRBJ2-7, with 7 bases identical to TRBD2. The CDR3 is 13 residues long. The V gene end was trimmed by 6 bases and the J gene end by 4 bases; junction bases not matched to a gene: 9. Germline loops: CDR1 SQVTM, CDR2 ANQGSEA. DNA for the CDR3: TGCAGCGTCGCCCGGGAGGCGACTTACGAGCAGTACTTC. Translated: CSVAREATYEQYF.

The sample holds many counts of this clonotype. DNA of the CDR3: TGTGCCAGCAGCTCAAAGGCCCTGGGCCTCGGCACAGATACGCAGTATTTT. Translating gives CASSSKALGLGTDTQYF. The chain recombines TRBV7-8 with TRBJ2-3; D gene uncertain. Germline assignment: CDR1 SGHVS and CDR2 FQNEAQ. The CDR3 extends over 17 amino acids. V gave up 4 bases and J gave up 1 base, with 18 bases separating them.

This clonotype was observed at least ten times. This chain uses TRBV7-8 with TRBJ2-7, with 8 bases identical to TRBD2. V was pared by 5 bases and J by 1 base, with 7 bases of the junction left unmatched. Germline lookup yields CDR1 SGHVS and CDR2 FQNEAQ. The CDR3 is 15 amino acids. CDR3 in DNA: TGTGCCAGCAGCCCCCTCGGGGGGGGGTCCTACGAGCAGTACTTC. Its translation: CASSPLGGGSYEQYF.

This clonotype was detected a few times. The genes are TRBV20-1 and TRBJ1-5, with no clear D. Looked up from germline, CDR1 is DFQATT and CDR2 is SNEGSKA (reference sequence). V was trimmed by 3 bases and J by 3 bases, leaving 9 bases between them. The CDR3 consists of 13 residues. This CDR3 reads CSARPPTNQPQHF. The CDR3 DNA sequence: TGCAGTGCTAGGCCCCCAACCAATCAGCCCCAGCATTTT.

The table lists this clonotype with many counts. The chain couples TRBV7-2 to TRBJ1-1, with D perhaps TRBD1 (5 bases). CDR3 length equals 15 residues. Germline assignment: CDR1 SGHTA and CDR2 FQGNSA. Trimming cost V 1 base and J 4 bases, with 13 bases left between them. CDR3 in amino acids: CASSLVGGVGTEAFF. CDR3 bases: TGTGCCAGCAGCTTAGTGGGAGGGGTTGGCACTGAAGCTTTCTTT.

Concerning this clonotype itself: One end of the junction fails to match germline, which may point to a read error. The rearrangement uses TRBV27 and TRBJ1-1; D not resolved. CDR3 length: 14 amino acids. Germline CDR1 is MNHEY and CDR2 is SMNVEV (reference sequence). For the CDR3, the DNA is TGTGCCAGCAGTCGGACGGGTTTGAACACTGTAGCTTTCTTT. This codes for CASSRTGLNTVAFF.

This clonotype showed up many times. The chain employs TRBV11-2 and TRBJ1-1; 9 positions agree with TRBD1. CDR1 SGHAT and CDR2 FQNNGV come from the germline V gene. J was trimmed by 1 base and V by 5 bases; bases with no gene match: 8. CDR3 length: 16 amino acids. The CDR3 protein is CASSMRDRASNTEAFF. For the CDR3, the DNA is TGTGCCAGCAGCATGCGGGACAGGGCTTCGAACACTGAAGCTTTCTTT.

This clonotype was recorded many times. This sequence joins TRBV7-2 and TRBJ1-2, with D unresolved. The V gene's germline CDR1 is SGHTA and CDR2 FQGNSA. V dropped 2 bases and J dropped 4 bases, with 14 bases sitting between them. This CDR3 is 15 amino acids long. The CDR3, as DNA: TGTGCCAGCAGCTTAACTCGCGAGTCTGGCTATGGCTACACCTTC. Amino acids: CASSLTRESGYGYTF.

This clonotype was detected ten times or more. This chain uses TRBV28 with TRBJ2-5; D unclear. Trimming took 4 bases from V and 3 from J, leaving 9 bases between them. The CDR3 length is 13 residues. Germline V gives CDR1 MDHEN, CDR2 SYDVKM. CDR3 region: CASSWGLEETQYF. In nucleotides, the CDR3 is TGTGCCAGCAGTTGGGGATTGGAAGAGACCCAGTACTTC.

This clonotype was picked up a small number of times. The chain joins TRBV28 to TRBJ2-3, with 7 positions matching TRBD2. V dropped 3 bases and J dropped 4; count of bases not matched to a gene: 4. Germline-derived CDR1 and CDR2 are MDHEN and SYDVKM. CDR3 size: 14 residues. For the CDR3, the DNA is TGTGCCAGCAGTTTCGAGACTAGCTCAGATACGCAGTATTTT. Translation: CASSFETSSDTQYF.

This clonotype appeared many times. The chain combines TRBV7-9 with TRBJ1-1, with D hard to call. V was trimmed by 2 bases and J by 3 bases, leaving 10 bases between them. This CDR3 region has 14 residues. Per the germline V gene, CDR1 is SEHNR and CDR2 is FQNEAQ (reference sequence). This CDR3 is CASSLPRSDTEAFF. The CDR3 DNA follows: TGTGCCAGCAGCTTACCTCGGAGCGACACTGAAGCTTTCTTT.

A few counts support this clonotype. The J gene is TRBJ1-3, the V gene TRBV7-9, with 8 nucleotides matching TRBD1. The CDR3 consists of 15 residues. Germline loops: CDR1 SEHNR, CDR2 FQNEAQ (reference sequence). The junction had 2 bases not matched to a gene; V was cut back by 2 bases and J by 2 bases. This CDR3 reads CASSLTGGTGNTIYF. DNA of the CDR3: TGTGCCAGCAGCTTAACAGGGGGTACTGGAAACACCATATATTTT.